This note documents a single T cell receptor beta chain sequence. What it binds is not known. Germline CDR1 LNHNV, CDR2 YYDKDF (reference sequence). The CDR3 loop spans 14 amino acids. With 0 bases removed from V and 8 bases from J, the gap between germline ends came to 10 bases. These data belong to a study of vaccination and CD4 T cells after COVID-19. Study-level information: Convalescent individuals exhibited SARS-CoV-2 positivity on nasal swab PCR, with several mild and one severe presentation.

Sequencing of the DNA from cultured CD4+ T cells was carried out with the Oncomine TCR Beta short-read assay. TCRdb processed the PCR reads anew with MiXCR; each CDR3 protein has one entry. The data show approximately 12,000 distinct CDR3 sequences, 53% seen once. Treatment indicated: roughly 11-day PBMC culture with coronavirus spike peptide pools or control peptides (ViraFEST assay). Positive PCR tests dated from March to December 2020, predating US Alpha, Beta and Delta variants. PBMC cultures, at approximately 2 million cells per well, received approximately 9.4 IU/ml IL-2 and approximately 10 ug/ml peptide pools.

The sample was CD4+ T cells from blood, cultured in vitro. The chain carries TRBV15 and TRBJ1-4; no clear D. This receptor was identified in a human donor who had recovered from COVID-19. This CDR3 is CATSRDGRGEKLFF. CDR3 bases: TGTGCCACCAGCAGAGATGGAAGAGGGGAAAAACTGTTTTTT.